A selection of T cell receptor beta chains follows, all from one sample in a study of Tregs in tolerant kidney transplant recipients. The assay was immunoSEQ multiplex PCR, and TCRdb's table has in-frame clones only and misses some. The sample has around 43,000 clones, under 95% seen once. The material sequenced was Tregs from blood. The receptors here all came from a human donor in good health. Both conserved end residues are part of each CDR3. The D gene is left open where the match is weak. Clone size is given for some rows only: seen once, a few or many times, or a class if the clone is expanded.

j_call	clone_size	v_call	d_call	cdr3_aa	cdr3_nt
TRBJ1-2	NA	TRBV7-9	NA	CASSYGQGLGYGYTF	TGTGCCAGCAGCTACGGGCAGGGCTTAGGCTATGGCTACACCTTC
TRBJ2-7	NA	TRBV4-1	NA	CASSQDPGRSYEQYF	TGCGCCAGCAGCCAAGATCCCGGACGCTCCTACGAGCAGTACTTC
TRBJ1-2	NA	TRBV7-8	TRBD1	CASSSPGGQGTYGYTF	TGTGCCAGCAGCTCCCCGGGGGGACAGGGGACCTATGGCTACACCTTC
TRBJ1-1	NA	TRBV4-1	NA	CASSRGGDTEAFF	TGCGCCAGCAGCCGTGGGGGGGACACTGAAGCTTTCTTT
TRBJ2-7	NA	TRBV7-9	TRBD1	CASSLIKATGVSYEQYF	TGTGCCAGCAGCTTAATAAAAGCCACAGGGGTCTCCTACGAGCAGTACTTC
TRBJ1-3	NA	TRBV6-5	NA	CASSYSRPSSGNTIYF	TGTGCCAGCAGTTACTCGAGACCGTCCTCTGGAAACACCATATATTTT
TRBJ1-1	NA	TRBV6-5	NA	CASMDRRGNTEAFF	TGTGCCAGCATGGATCGGAGGGGGAACACTGAAGCTTTCTTT
TRBJ1-5	NA	TRBV2	NA	CASSWGGNRGNQPQHF	TGTGCCAGCAGTTGGGGGGGGAACAGGGGCAATCAGCCCCAGCATTTT
TRBJ1-1	NA	TRBV4-1	TRBD1	CASSQGQDRANTEAFF	TGCGCCAGCAGCCAGGGCCAGGACAGGGCGAACACTGAAGCTTTCTTT
TRBJ1-6	NA	TRBV5-1	NA	CASSLWDGDSPLHF	TGCGCCAGCAGCCTATGGGACGGCGATTCACCCCTCCACTTT
TRBJ1-5	NA	TRBV19	NA	CASSIAGVSNQPQHF	TGTGCCAGTAGTATTGCGGGGGTTAGCAATCAGCCCCAGCATTTT
TRBJ2-5	few	TRBV7-2	NA	CASRVPGPQETQYF	TGTGCCAGCAGAGTACCGGGCCCCCAAGAGACCCAGTACTTC
TRBJ2-1	NA	TRBV7-9	TRBD2	CASSLWGLAGGPEQFF	TGTGCCAGCAGCTTATGGGGACTAGCGGGAGGGCCAGAGCAGTTCTTC
TRBJ1-3	NA	TRBV7-6	TRBD1	CASSLRGRGSGNTIYF	TGTGCCAGCAGCTTACGGGGCAGGGGGTCCGGAAACACCATATATTTT
TRBJ1-1	NA	TRBV28	TRBD1	CASRPHLDRGWTEAFF	TGTGCCAGCAGACCTCATCTGGACAGGGGATGGACTGAAGCTTTCTTT
TRBJ2-2	NA	TRBV6-4	NA	CASGKDSTGELFF	TGTGCCAGCGGAAAGGACAGCACCGGGGAGCTGTTTTTT
TRBJ2-1	NA	TRBV19	NA	CASSRPAASYNEQFF	TGTGCCAGTAGTAGACCAGCGGCGTCCTACAATGAGCAGTTCTTC
TRBJ1-5	NA	TRBV6-6	NA	CASSYGGNQPQHF	TGTGCCAGCAGTTACGGGGGGAATCAGCCCCAGCATTTT
TRBJ1-4	NA	TRBV29-1	NA	CSVWTENEKLFF	TGCAGCGTTTGGACAGAGAATGAAAAACTGTTTTTT
TRBJ1-1	NA	TRBV19	NA	CASSILSRGDTEAFF	TGTGCCAGTAGTATATTATCCAGGGGTGACACTGAAGCTTTCTTT
TRBJ2-3	NA	TRBV27	NA	CASSRQRTDTQYF	TGTGCCAGCAGCCGACAGCGCACAGATACGCAGTATTTT
TRBJ1-5	NA	TRBV28	NA	CASRAAGYSNQPQHF	TGTGCCAGCAGGGCGGCCGGTTATAGCAATCAGCCCCAGCATTTT
TRBJ2-7	NA	TRBV7-9	NA	CASSLFTTTYEQYF	TGTGCCAGCAGCTTGTTCACAACTACCTACGAGCAGTACTTC
TRBJ2-7	NA	TRBV5-1	TRBD1	CASSLAGQGFGEQYF	TGCGCCAGCAGCTTGGCGGGACAGGGGTTTGGAGAGCAGTACTTC
TRBJ2-3	NA	TRBV27	NA	CASNPGPYAADTQYF	TGTGCCAGCAACCCGGGCCCCTATGCAGCAGATACGCAGTATTTT
TRBJ1-2	NA	TRBV7-8	NA	CASSLNPPPLNYGYTF	TGTGCCAGCAGCTTAAACCCCCCACCGTTAAACTATGGCTACACCTTC
TRBJ2-1	NA	TRBV15	TRBD1	CATRSGRTGLTYNEQFF	TGTGCCACCCGATCTGGCCGGACAGGATTGACCTACAATGAGCAGTTCTTC
TRBJ1-5	NA	TRBV4-1	TRBD1	CASSHRTGGPNQPQHF	TGCGCCAGCAGCCACCGGACAGGGGGCCCCAATCAGCCCCAGCATTTT
TRBJ1-2	once	TRBV7-2	TRBD1	CASSSPRGLGGYTF	TGTGCCAGCAGCTCCCCTAGGGGGCTGGGTGGCTACACCTTC
TRBJ1-5	NA	TRBV6-6	TRBD1	CASSYPQGGNQPQHF	TGTGCCAGCAGTTACCCCCAGGGGGGCAATCAGCCCCAGCATTTT
TRBJ1-1	NA	TRBV5-1	NA	CASSSTGNTEAFF	TGCGCCAGCAGCTCGACCGGGAACACTGAAGCTTTCTTT
TRBJ2-7	NA	TRBV11-2	NA	CASSPRRAGAIYEQYF	TGTGCCAGCAGCCCGCGTAGGGCGGGGGCCATTTACGAGCAGTACTTC
TRBJ1-2	NA	TRBV29-1	NA	CSVGGVNYGYTF	TGCAGCGTGGGGGGGGTGAACTATGGCTACACCTTC
TRBJ2-7	NA	TRBV2	NA	CASIPGRPYEQYF	TGTGCCAGCATCCCGGGACGGCCCTACGAGCAGTACTTC
TRBJ2-2	few	TRBV6-5	TRBD2	CASSYYGGRAAGELFF	TGTGCCAGCAGTTACTATGGCGGGAGGGCCGCCGGGGAGCTGTTTTTT
TRBJ2-4	once	TRBV29-1	NA	CSVSGKLAKNIQYF	TGCAGCGTCTCGGGGAAACTAGCCAAAAACATTCAGTACTTC
TRBJ2-6	NA	TRBV2	NA	CATSGANVLTF	TGTGCCACCTCCGGGGCCAACGTCCTGACTTTC
TRBJ1-2	NA	TRBV2	TRBD1	CASSRDRALGYTF	TGTGCCAGCAGCCGGGACAGGGCTCTGGGCTACACCTTC
TRBJ2-7	NA	TRBV7-9	TRBD1	CASSLVSLGTGFYEQYF	TGTGCCAGCAGCTTAGTTAGTTTAGGGACAGGATTCTACGAGCAGTACTTC
TRBJ2-1	NA	TRBV19	NA	CASSPWIADEQFF	TGTGCCAGTAGTCCCTGGATAGCGGATGAGCAGTTCTTC
TRBJ2-1	once	TRBV5-1	TRBD2	CASSLAGSGRYNEQFF	TGCGCCAGCAGCTTGGCGGGTAGCGGGAGATACAATGAGCAGTTCTTC
TRBJ1-3	few	TRBV19	NA	CASSTLTGSGNTIYF	TGTGCCAGTAGTACCCTCACAGGATCTGGAAACACCATATATTTT
TRBJ1-5	once	TRBV27	NA	CASSLVGLGPQHF	TGTGCCAGCAGTTTAGTGGGATTGGGACCCCAGCATTTT
TRBJ1-1	NA	TRBV9	NA	CASSVGPGGLTEAFF	TGTGCCAGCAGCGTAGGTCCTGGGGGACTCACTGAAGCTTTCTTT
TRBJ2-2	NA	TRBV5-1	TRBD1	CASSSRGQGGTGELFF	TGCGCCAGCAGCTCCCGGGGACAGGGGGGGACCGGGGAGCTGTTTTTT
TRBJ2-1	few	TRBV9	NA	CASSVALGVQTSANEQFF	TGTGCCAGCAGCGTAGCCTTGGGGGTGCAGACTAGTGCGAATGAGCAGTTCTTC
TRBJ1-1	NA	TRBV7-2	NA	CASSRTGTDAFYEAFF	TGTGCCAGCAGCCGTACCGGGACGGATGCCTTTTATGAAGCTTTCTTT
TRBJ2-1	NA	TRBV30	NA	CASLRWRDSYNEQFF	TGTGCCTCCCTAAGGTGGCGGGACTCCTACAATGAGCAGTTCTTC
TRBJ2-7	NA	TRBV4-1	TRBD2	CASSLGGAGAYEQYF	TGCGCCAGCAGCCTCGGGGGGGCGGGAGCCTACGAGCAGTACTTC
TRBJ2-6	NA	TRBV6-9	NA	CASSYWSVLTF	TGTGCCAGCAGTTACTGGTCCGTCCTGACTTTC
TRBJ2-5	NA	TRBV11-2	NA	CASSFNPTAQETQYF	TGTGCCAGCAGCTTTAACCCTACAGCTCAAGAGACCCAGTACTTC
TRBJ1-2	NA	TRBV18	NA	CASSPSGNQANYGYTF	TGTGCCAGCTCACCTTCTGGCAACCAGGCTAACTATGGCTACACCTTC